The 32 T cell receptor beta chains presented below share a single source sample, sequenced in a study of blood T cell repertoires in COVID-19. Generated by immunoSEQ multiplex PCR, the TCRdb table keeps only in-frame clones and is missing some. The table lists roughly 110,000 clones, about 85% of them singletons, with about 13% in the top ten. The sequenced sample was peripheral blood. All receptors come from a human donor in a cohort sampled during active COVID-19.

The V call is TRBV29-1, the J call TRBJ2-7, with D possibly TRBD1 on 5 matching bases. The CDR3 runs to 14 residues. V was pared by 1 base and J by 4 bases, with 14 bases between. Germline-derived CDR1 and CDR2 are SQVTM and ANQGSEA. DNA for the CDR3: TGCAGCGTTGAAGTTCCAGACAGAAAGTACGAGCAGTACTTC. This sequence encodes CSVEVPDRKYEQYF.

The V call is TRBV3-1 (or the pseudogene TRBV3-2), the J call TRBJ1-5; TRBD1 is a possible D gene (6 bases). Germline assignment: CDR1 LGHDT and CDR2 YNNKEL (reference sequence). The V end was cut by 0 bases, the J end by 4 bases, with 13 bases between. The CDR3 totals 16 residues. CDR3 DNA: TGTGCCAGCAGCCAAGATCGGGGGGCATTAAATCAGCCCCAGCATTTT. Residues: CASSQDRGALNQPQHF.

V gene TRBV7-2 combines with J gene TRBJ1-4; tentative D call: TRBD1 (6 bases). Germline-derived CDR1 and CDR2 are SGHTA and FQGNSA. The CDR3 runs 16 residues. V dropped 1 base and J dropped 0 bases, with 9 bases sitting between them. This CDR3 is CASSLGRGPTNEKLFF. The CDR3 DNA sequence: TGTGCCAGCAGCTTAGGCAGGGGCCCAACTAATGAAAAACTGTTTTTT.

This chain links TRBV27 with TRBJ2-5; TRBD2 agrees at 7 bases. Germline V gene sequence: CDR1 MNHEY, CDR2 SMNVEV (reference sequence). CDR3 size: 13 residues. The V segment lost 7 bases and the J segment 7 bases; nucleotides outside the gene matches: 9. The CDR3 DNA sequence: TGTGCCAGCACTGCGGGAGTTGGACGGACCCAGTACTTC. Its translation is CASTAGVGRTQYF.

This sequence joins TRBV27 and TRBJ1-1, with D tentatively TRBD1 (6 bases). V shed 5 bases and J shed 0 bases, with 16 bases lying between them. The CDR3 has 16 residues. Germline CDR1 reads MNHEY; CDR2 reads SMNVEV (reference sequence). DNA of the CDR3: TGTGCCAGCAGTCCCTACCAGGGGAGTGTGAACACTGAAGCTTTCTTT. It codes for CASSPYQGSVNTEAFF.

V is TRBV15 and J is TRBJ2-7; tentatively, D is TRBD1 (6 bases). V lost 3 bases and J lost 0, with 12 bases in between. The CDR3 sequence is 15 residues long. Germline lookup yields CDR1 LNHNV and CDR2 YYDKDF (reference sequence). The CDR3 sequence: CATSSQRGSSYEQYF. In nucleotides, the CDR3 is TGTGCCACCAGCAGCCAGAGGGGGTCCTCCTACGAGCAGTACTTC.

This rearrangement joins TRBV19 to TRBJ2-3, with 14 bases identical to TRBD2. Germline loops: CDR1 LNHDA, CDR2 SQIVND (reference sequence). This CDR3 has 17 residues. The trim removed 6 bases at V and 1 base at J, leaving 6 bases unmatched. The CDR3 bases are TGTGCCAGTAGCCCCGGACTAGCGGGGGGCCGCACAGATACGCAGTATTTT. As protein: CASSPGLAGGRTDTQYF.

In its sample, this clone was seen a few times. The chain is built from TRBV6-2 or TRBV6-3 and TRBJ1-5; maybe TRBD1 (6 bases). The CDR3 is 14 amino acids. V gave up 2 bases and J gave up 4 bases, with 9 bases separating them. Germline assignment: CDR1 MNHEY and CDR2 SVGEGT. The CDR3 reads CASSYGGRNQPQHF. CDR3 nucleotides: TGTGCCAGCAGTTACGGGGGCAGGAATCAGCCCCAGCATTTT.

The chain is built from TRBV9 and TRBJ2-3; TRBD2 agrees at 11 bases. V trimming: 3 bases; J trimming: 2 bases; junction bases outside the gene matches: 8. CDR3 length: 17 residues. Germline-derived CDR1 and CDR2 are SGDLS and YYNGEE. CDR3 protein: CASSAHGLAGSTDTQYF. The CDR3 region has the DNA TGTGCCAGCAGCGCACATGGACTAGCGGGCTCCACAGATACGCAGTATTTT.

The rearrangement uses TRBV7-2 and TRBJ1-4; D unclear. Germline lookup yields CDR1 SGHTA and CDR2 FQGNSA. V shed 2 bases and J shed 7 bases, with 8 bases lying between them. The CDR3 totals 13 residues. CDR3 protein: CASSLPGSEKLFF. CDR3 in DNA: TGTGCCAGCAGCTTACCGGGGTCTGAAAAACTGTTTTTT.

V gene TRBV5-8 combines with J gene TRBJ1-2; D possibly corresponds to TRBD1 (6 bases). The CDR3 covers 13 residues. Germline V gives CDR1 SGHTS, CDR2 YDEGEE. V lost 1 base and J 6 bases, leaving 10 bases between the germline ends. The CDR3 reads CASSLWGPDGYTF. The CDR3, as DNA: TGTGCCAGCAGCTTGTGGGGGCCCGATGGCTACACCTTC.

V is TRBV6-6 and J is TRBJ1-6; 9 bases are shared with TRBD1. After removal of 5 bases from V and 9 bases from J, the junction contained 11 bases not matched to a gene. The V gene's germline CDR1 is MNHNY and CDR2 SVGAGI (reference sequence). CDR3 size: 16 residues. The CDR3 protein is CASSTSGGTGTSPLHF. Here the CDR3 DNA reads TGTGCCAGCAGTACCTCTGGCGGGACAGGGACTTCACCCCTCCACTTT.

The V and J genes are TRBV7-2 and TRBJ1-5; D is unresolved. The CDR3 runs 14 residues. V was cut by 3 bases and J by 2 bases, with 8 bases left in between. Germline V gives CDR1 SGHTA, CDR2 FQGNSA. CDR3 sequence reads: CASSFDSGNQPQHF. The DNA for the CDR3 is TGTGCCAGCAGCTTCGACTCGGGCAATCAGCCCCAGCATTTT. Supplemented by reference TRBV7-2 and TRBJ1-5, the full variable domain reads GAGVSQSPSNKVTEKGKDVELRCDPISGHTALYWYRQSLGQGLEFLIYFQGNSAPDKSGLPSDRFSAERTGGSVSTLTIQRTQQEDSAVYLCASSFDSGNQPQHFGDGTRLSIL.

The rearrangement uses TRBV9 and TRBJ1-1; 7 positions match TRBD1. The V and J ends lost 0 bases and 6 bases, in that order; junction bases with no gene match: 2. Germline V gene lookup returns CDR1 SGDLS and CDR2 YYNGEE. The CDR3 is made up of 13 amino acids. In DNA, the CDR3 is TGTGCCAGCAGCGTAGGACAGGGATCTGAAGCTTTCTTT. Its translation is CASSVGQGSEAFF.

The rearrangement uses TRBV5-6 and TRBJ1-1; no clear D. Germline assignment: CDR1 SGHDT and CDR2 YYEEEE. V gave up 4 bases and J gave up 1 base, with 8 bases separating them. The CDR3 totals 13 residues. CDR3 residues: CASSLLGNTEAFF. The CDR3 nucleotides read TGTGCCAGCAGCCTTCTCGGGAACACTGAAGCTTTCTTT.

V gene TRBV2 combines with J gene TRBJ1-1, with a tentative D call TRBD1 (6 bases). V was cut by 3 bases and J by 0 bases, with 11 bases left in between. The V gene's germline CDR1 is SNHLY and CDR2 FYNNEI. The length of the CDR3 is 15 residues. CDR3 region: CASSEGRQVNTEAFF. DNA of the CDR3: TGTGCCAGCAGTGAGGGTCGACAGGTGAACACTGAAGCTTTCTTT.

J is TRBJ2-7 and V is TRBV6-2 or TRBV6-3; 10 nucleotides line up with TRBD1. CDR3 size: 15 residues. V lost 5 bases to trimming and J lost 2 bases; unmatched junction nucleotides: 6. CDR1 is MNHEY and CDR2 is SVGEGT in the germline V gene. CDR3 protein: CASSPRQGATYEQYF. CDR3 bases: TGTGCCAGCAGTCCACGACAGGGGGCGACCTACGAGCAGTACTTC.

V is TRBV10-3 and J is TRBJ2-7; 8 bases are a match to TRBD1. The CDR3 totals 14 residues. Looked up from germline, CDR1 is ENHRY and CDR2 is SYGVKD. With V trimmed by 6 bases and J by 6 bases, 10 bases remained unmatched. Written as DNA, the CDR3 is TGTGCCATCAGCCGGACAGGGTCTTCACTCGAGCAGTACTTC. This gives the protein CAISRTGSSLEQYF.

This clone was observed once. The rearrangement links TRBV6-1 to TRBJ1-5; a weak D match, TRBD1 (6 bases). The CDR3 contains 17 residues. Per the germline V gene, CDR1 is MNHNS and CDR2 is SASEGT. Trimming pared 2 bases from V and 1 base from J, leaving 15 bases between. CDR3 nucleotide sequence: TGTGCCAGCAGTGAAAGGGGGTGGGCTTTAAGCAATCAGCCCCAGCATTTT. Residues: CASSERGWALSNQPQHF.

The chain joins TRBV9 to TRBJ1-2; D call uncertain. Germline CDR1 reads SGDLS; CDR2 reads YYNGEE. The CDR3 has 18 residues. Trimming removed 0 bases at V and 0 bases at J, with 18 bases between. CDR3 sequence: CASSVANGIDGANYGYTF. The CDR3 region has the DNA TGTGCCAGCAGCGTAGCGAATGGGATAGACGGGGCTAACTATGGCTACACCTTC.

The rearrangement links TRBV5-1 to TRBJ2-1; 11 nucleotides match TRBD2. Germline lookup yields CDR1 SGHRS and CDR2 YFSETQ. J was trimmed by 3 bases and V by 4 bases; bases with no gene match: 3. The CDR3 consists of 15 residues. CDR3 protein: CASSPTSGGYNEQFF. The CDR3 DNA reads TGCGCCAGCAGCCCAACTAGCGGGGGCTACAATGAGCAGTTCTTC.

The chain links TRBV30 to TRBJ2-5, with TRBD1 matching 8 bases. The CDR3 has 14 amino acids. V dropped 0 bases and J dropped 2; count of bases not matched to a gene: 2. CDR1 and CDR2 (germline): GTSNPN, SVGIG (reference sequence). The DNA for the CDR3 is TGTGCCTGGAGTGTCGGACAGGGACAAGAGACCCAGTACTTC. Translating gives CAWSVGQGQETQYF.

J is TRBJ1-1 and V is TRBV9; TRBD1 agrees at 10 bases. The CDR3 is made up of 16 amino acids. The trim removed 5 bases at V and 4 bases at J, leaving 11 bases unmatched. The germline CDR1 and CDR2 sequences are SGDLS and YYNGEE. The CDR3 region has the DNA TGTGCCAGCAGATTCGGGACAGGGGATGGGGGCACTGAAGCTTTCTTT. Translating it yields CASRFGTGDGGTEAFF. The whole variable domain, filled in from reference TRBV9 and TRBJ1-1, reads DSGVTQTPKHLITATGQRVTLRCSPRSGDLSVYWYQQSLDQGLQFLIQYYNGEERAKGNILERFSAQQFPDLHSELNLSSLELGDSALYFCASRFGTGDGGTEAFFGQGTRLTVV.

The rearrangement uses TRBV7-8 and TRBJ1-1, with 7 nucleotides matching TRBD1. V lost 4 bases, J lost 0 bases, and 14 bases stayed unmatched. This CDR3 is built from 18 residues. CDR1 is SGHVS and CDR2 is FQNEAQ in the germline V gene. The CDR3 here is CASSSDRDRPFMNTEAFF. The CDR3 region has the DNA TGTGCCAGCAGCTCGGACCGGGACAGACCCTTCATGAACACTGAAGCTTTCTTT.

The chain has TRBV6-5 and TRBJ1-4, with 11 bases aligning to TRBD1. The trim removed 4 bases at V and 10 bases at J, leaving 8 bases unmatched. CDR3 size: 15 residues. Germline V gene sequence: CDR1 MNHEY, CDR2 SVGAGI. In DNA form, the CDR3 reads TGTGCCAGCAGTTTCAAGGGACAGGGGGTCGGAAAACTGTTTTTT. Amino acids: CASSFKGQGVGKLFF.

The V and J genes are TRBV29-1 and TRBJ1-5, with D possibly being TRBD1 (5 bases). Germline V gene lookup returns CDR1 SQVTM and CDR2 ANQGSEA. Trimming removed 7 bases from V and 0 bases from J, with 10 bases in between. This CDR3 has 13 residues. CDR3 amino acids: CSAVGGSNQPQHF. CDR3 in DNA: TGCAGCGCCGTGGGGGGTAGCAATCAGCCCCAGCATTTT.

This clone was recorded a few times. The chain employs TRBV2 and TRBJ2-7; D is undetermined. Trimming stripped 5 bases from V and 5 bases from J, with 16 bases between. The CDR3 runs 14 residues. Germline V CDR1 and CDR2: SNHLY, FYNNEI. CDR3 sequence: CASSFPLESDEQYF. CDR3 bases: TGTGCCAGCAGTTTCCCGCTTGAGTCGGACGAGCAGTACTTC.

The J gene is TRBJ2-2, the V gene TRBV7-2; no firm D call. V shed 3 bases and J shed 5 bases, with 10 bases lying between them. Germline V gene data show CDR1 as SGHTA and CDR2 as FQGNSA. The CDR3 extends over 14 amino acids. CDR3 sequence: CASSLAPRTGELFF. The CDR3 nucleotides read TGTGCCAGCAGCTTGGCTCCGAGGACCGGGGAGCTGTTTTTT. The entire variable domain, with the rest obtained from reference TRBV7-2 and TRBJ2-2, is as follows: GAGVSQSPSNKVTEKGKDVELRCDPISGHTALYWYRQSLGQGLEFLIYFQGNSAPDKSGLPSDRFSAERTGGSVSTLTIQRTQQEDSAVYLCASSLAPRTGELFFGEGSRLTVL.

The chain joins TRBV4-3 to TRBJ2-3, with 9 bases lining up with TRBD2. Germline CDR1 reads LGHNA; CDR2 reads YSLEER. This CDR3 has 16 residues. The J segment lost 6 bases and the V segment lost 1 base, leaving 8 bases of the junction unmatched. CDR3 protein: CASSQAGAGGPDTQYF. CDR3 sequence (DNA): TGCGCCAGCAGCCAAGCGGGCGCGGGGGGGCCGGATACGCAGTATTTT.

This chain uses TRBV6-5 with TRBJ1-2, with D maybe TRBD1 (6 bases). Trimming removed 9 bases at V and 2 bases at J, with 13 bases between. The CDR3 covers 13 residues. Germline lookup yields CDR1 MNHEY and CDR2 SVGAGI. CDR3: CASRQDGNYGYTF. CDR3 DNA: TGTGCCAGTCGACAGGATGGAAACTATGGCTACACCTTC.

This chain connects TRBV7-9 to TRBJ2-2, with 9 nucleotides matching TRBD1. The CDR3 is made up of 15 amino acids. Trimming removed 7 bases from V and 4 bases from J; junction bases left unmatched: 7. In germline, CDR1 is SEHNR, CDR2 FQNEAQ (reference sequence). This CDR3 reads CASKRDRAGTGELFF. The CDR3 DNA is TGTGCCAGCAAAAGGGACAGGGCGGGCACCGGGGAGCTGTTTTTT.

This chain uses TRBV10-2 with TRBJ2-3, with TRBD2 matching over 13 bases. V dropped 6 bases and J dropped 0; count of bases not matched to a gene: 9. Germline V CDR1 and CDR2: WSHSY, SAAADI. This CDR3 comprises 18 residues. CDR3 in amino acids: CASSKTSGGPASTDTQYF. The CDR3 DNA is TGCGCCAGCAGCAAGACTAGCGGGGGGCCCGCTAGCACAGATACGCAGTATTTT.